This TCR beta chain derives from a study of blood T cell repertoires in COVID-19. At the level of the study: The samples span acute and convalescent COVID-19 from the United States, Italy and Spain. Sample material is recorded as cDNA or gDNA derived from T cells, B-cell-depleted T cells, or PBMCs.

Methods used by the authors: Reference gene primer amplification yielded estimated nucleated cell counts. Assay: immunoSEQ multiplex PCR; the TCRdb copy retains only in-frame clones and omits some. For V, J and clone size, that table is used; D and trimming come from the DNA. The sample consists of 190,000 or so clones, about 90% of them appearing once. The CDR3 is made up of 13 amino acids. V lost 0 bases, J lost 6 bases, and 8 bases lay in between. The sample consisted of peripheral blood. This clonotype was obtained from a man aged 40-49 years with active or convalescent COVID-19. V and J are TRBV23-1 and TRBJ1-2, with D unclear. TRBV23-1 is reported as an ORF; its role is uncertain. CDR3 amino acids: CASSQSLADGYTF. The CDR3 coding sequence is TGCGCCAGCAGTCAATCGTTGGCGGATGGCTACACCTTC.